This T cell receptor beta chain was recovered during a study of blood T cell repertoires in COVID-19. Study in general: T cells, B-cell-depleted T cells, or PBMCs supplied cDNA or gDNA.

TCRdb's copy holds only in-frame clones and misses some; the assay was immunoSEQ multiplex PCR. This sample has some 140,000 clones; approximately 79% occur once, and the top ten carry approximately 4%. CDR3 length: 12 amino acids. Germline values: CDR1 MNHNY, CDR2 SVGAGI (reference sequence). Trimming took off 2 bases at V and 5 bases at J, with 7 bases between the two ends. This receptor was identified in a man in his sixties with acute or convalescent COVID-19. The rearrangement uses TRBV6-6 and TRBJ2-7; D ambiguous. Sequenced input: peripheral blood. CDR3 region: CASSYVDNEQYF. The CDR3 DNA sequence: TGTGCCAGCAGTTACGTAGACAACGAGCAGTACTTC.